This T cell receptor (beta chain) was sequenced during a study of blood T cells in healthy people across ages (dated by TCRdb to between 2015 and 2016). Regarding the complete study: In model experiments, template switching captured roughly one uniquely barcoded TCR beta cDNA molecule for every two T cells. To avoid experimental bias, donors of different ages were randomly spread across the sequencing lanes. For two donors (one aged 18 to 30 and one aged 80 or older), the study analyzed two additional independent replicas of 1 million unique cDNA reads from the same blood draw. Age-related changes in TCR beta repertoire diversity were measured in the study by deep sequencing normalized with unique cDNA molecular identifiers. Donors were grouped into four age groups: young (average roughly 17 years), middle-aged (approximately 41), aged (about 59) and long-lived (just over 80). Study-wide findings and limitations: Because the CMV infection status of the donors was unknown, age-related changes in expanded clonotypes may potentially have been confounded. Since profiling was done on bulk unsorted PBMCs, naive and antigen-experienced compartments could not be conclusively compared. A strong correlation was found between observed TCR beta diversity and the percentage of naive T cells measured by flow cytometry. Compared with the aged group, the long-lived group had more naive CD4+ T cells, fewer expanded clones and increased TCR diversity, suggesting age selection. As age increased, observed TCR beta diversity per million T cells dropped in a roughly linear way, and a significant reduction was already evident by age 40. Estimates of total diversity based on one million sequenced T cells were considered lower bounds and underestimates.

V is reduced by 2 bases and J by 2 bases, leaving a spacing of 10 bases between them. CDR1 is given as MNHEY and CDR2 as SVGAGI, both from the germline V gene. Taken from cysteine to phenylalanine, the CDR3 has 15 residues. The only DNA kept is the CDR3, 45 bases in frame from the first base. The library was obtained by 5' RACE. The run used an Illumina HiSeq 2500. The second PCR ran for roughly 6 to 11 cycles and used a J-beta primer mix along with a sample-barcoded 5' primer. Each TCR beta cDNA molecule received a unique molecular identifier from a template-switch 5' adaptor carrying 12 random nucleotides. Each sample yielded at least 2.5 million CDR3-containing paired-end reads. All of the RNA was converted into first-strand cDNA using the Mint cDNA synthesis kit, with a TRBC-specific oligonucleotide serving as the primer. Following uracil-DNA glycosylase treatment, all cDNA underwent a first 18-cycle PCR with the universal primers M1SS and BC2_uni_R. On the authors' methods: For normalization, 1 million high-quality reads were randomly selected from each sample, with every read carrying a distinct molecular identifier. Instead of being binned into consensus sequences, reads with shared molecular identifiers were discarded. MiTCR, with a Q25 quality threshold and the strictest error-elimination algorithm, was used for CDR3 identification, clonotype clustering and error correction. Lower-bound total TCR beta diversity was estimated with a nonparametric unseen species model using Euler transformation. TCRdb redid the processing of the public reads, applying fastp at Q25 and MiXCR, and retained in-frame beta chains. When rows share a CDR3 protein, they turn into one entry using the most common DNA and genes. In this record, the V and J calls reflect TCRdb's handling and not the investigators' own analysis. In all, the sample holds 1.5 million to 2 million distinct CDR3 sequences, and around 48% of those were seen once. The leading ten clones occupy 2.1% of the sample.

The donors were 40 or so Caucasian individuals from Russia, aged roughly 6 to 100 years, who were systemically healthy. Approximately 9 milliliters of peripheral blood were collected from each donor into EDTA-treated Vacutainer tubes. Ficoll-Paque density-gradient centrifugation was used to isolate PBMCs, with at least 6.5 million per sample. Trizol reagent was used to extract total RNA from PBMCs, with at least 6 micrograms per sample. For every donor, flow cytometry on a PBMC aliquot measured the percentage of naive CD45RAhigh/CD27high T cells. Points on this clonotype: This receptor's antigen is unknown. Base-call qualities are not available, and no considerably larger clone is one nucleotide away.

The receptor was isolated from a woman in her 40s in good health. The sequence joins TRBV6-5 to TRBJ2-1; a weak D assignment points to TRBD2 (7 bases agree). What was sequenced was blood. The bases are TGTGCCAGCAGTTACCGCGGGGGCACCTACAATGAGCAGTTCTTC. This translates into CASSYRGGTYNEQFF.